This is a list of T cell receptor beta chains from one sample in a study of blood T cell repertoires in COVID-19. Sequencing was performed with immunoSEQ multiplex PCR; in TCRdb, only in-frame clones are kept and a portion is missing. The sample lists roughly 230,000 clones; approximately 91% were seen once. Material for sequencing was peripheral blood. The receptors derive from a human donor in a cohort sampled during active COVID-19. CDR3s include the opening cysteine and the closing phenylalanine or tryptophan. The D gene is left open where the match is weak. Part of the rows lack a size; the others show once, few, many or a class for expanded clones.

V gene: TRBV2; clone size: -; D gene: -; J gene: TRBJ2-2; CDR3 protein: CASSELGGPGTGELFF; CDR3 DNA: TGTGCCAGCAGTGAATTAGGAGGACCGGGGACCGGGGAGCTGTTTTTT
V gene: TRBV12-5; clone size: -; D gene: TRBD2; J gene: TRBJ2-7; CDR3 protein: CASGLVLSDTLAGVPYEQYF; CDR3 DNA: TGTGCTAGTGGTTTGGTACTAAGTGACACCCTAGCGGGAGTCCCCTACGAGCAGTACTTC
V gene: TRBV7-9; clone size: -; D gene: -; J gene: TRBJ2-7; CDR3 protein: CASSYEMGLSSSYEQYF; CDR3 DNA: TGTGCCAGCAGCTATGAAATGGGACTTTCAAGCTCCTACGAGCAGTACTTC
V gene: TRBV11-3; clone size: -; D gene: TRBD1; J gene: TRBJ1-3; CDR3 protein: CASSWGQSSGNTIYF; CDR3 DNA: TGTGCCAGCAGCTGGGGACAGAGCTCTGGAAACACCATATATTTT
V gene: TRBV10-2; clone size: -; D gene: -; J gene: TRBJ1-2; CDR3 protein: CASSEPGYYDYTF; CDR3 DNA: TGCGCCAGCAGTGAGCCGGGGTACTATGACTACACCTTC
V gene: TRBV7-2; clone size: -; D gene: -; J gene: TRBJ2-7; CDR3 protein: CASSWVYSNREGQYF; CDR3 DNA: TGTGCCAGCAGCTGGGTGTACTCAAACAGGGAGGGGCAGTACTTC
V gene: TRBV5-4; clone size: -; D gene: -; J gene: TRBJ1-1; CDR3 protein: CASSLLAGMNTEAFF; CDR3 DNA: TGTGCCAGCAGCTTGTTGGCGGGGATGAACACTGAAGCTTTCTTT
V gene: TRBV27; clone size: -; D gene: -; J gene: TRBJ1-6; CDR3 protein: CASRGVESSPLHF; CDR3 DNA: TGTGCCAGCAGGGGAGTTGAGAGTTCACCCCTCCACTTT
V gene: TRBV6-2/TRBV6-3; clone size: once; D gene: -; J gene: TRBJ1-5; CDR3 protein: CASRYSESRGNQPQHF; CDR3 DNA: TGTGCCAGCAGGTACAGCGAAAGTCGTGGCAATCAGCCCCAGCATTTT
V gene: TRBV27; clone size: -; D gene: -; J gene: TRBJ1-1; CDR3 protein: CASERGGRAFF; CDR3 DNA: TGTGCCAGCGAAAGGGGGGGGAGAGCTTTCTTT
V gene: TRBV4-3; clone size: -; D gene: TRBD1; J gene: TRBJ1-4; CDR3 protein: CASSRTGYGRREKLFF; CDR3 DNA: TGCGCCAGCAGCCGGACAGGGTACGGTCGGCGGGAAAAACTGTTTTTT
V gene: TRBV7-9; clone size: -; D gene: -; J gene: TRBJ1-5; CDR3 protein: CASSLFRAGYSNQPQHF; CDR3 DNA: TGTGCCAGCAGCTTATTCAGGGCCGGGTATAGCAATCAGCCCCAGCATTTT
V gene: TRBV11-2; clone size: -; D gene: -; J gene: TRBJ2-1; CDR3 protein: CASSLDLAEGQFF; CDR3 DNA: TGTGCCAGCAGCTTAGACCTGGCGGAAGGGCAGTTCTTC
V gene: TRBV6-5; clone size: -; D gene: TRBD1; J gene: TRBJ1-2; CDR3 protein: CASSPVDRVETF; CDR3 DNA: TGTGCCAGCAGTCCCGTAGACAGGGTTGAAACCTTC
V gene: TRBV7-2; clone size: -; D gene: -; J gene: TRBJ1-6; CDR3 protein: CASSLEGDLGPPDNSPLHF; CDR3 DNA: TGTGCCAGCAGCTTAGAGGGGGATTTGGGGCCTCCTGATAATTCACCCCTCCACTTT
V gene: TRBV6-1; clone size: -; D gene: TRBD1; J gene: TRBJ1-2; CDR3 protein: CASSDETGGSYGYTF; CDR3 DNA: TGTGCCAGCAGTGACGAGACAGGGGGCAGCTATGGCTACACCTTC